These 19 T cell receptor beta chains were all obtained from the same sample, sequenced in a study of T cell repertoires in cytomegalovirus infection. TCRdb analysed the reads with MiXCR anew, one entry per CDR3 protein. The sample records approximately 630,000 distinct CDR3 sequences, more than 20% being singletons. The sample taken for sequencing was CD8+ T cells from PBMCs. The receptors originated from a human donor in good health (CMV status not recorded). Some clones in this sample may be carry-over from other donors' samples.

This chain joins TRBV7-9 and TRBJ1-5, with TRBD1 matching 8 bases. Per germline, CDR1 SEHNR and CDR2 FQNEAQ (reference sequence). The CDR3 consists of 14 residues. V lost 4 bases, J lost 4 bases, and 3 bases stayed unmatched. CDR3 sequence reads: CASSWTGKNQPQHF. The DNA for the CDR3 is TGTGCCAGCAGCTGGACAGGGAAAAATCAGCCCCAGCATTTT. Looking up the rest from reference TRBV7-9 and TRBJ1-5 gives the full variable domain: DTGVSQNPRHKITKRGQNVTFRCDPISEHNRLYWYRQTLGQGPEFLTYFQNEAQLEKSRLLSDRFSAERPKGSFSTLEIQRTEQGDSAMYLCASSWTGKNQPQHFGDGTRLSIL.

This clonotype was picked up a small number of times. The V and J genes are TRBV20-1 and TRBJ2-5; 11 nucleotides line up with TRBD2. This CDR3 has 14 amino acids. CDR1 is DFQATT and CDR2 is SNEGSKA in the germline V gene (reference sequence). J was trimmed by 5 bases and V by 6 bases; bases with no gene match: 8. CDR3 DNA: TGCAGTGCCTTTAGCGGGGGGGCGCTGGAGACCCAGTACTTC. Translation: CSAFSGGALETQYF.

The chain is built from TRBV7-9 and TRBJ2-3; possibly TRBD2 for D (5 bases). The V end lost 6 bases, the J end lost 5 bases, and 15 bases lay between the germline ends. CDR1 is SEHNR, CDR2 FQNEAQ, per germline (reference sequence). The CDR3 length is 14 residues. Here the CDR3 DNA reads TGTGCCAGCAGAGGAGCGGTGAATGGAGATACGCAGTATTTT. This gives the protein CASRGAVNGDTQYF. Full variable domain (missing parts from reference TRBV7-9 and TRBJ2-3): DTGVSQNPRHKITKRGQNVTFRCDPISEHNRLYWYRQTLGQGPEFLTYFQNEAQLEKSRLLSDRFSAERPKGSFSTLEIQRTEQGDSAMYLCASRGAVNGDTQYFGPGTRLTVL.

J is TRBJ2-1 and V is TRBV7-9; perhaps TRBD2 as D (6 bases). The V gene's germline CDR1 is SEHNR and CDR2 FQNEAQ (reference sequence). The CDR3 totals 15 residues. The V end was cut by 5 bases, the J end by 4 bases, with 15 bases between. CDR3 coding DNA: TGTGCCAGCAGCCCACGGGACTTATTATACAATGAGCAGTTCTTC. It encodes CASSPRDLLYNEQFF. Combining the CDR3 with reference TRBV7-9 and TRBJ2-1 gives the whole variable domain DTGVSQNPRHKITKRGQNVTFRCDPISEHNRLYWYRQTLGQGPEFLTYFQNEAQLEKSRLLSDRFSAERPKGSFSTLEIQRTEQGDSAMYLCASSPRDLLYNEQFFGPGTRLTVL.

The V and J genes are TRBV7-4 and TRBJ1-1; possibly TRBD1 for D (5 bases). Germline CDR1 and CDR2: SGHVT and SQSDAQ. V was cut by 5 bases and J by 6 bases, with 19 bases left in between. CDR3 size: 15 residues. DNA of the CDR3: TGTGCCAGCAGCAGTACGGACATTGTGGGTTCTGAAGCTTTCTTT. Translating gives CASSSTDIVGSEAFF.

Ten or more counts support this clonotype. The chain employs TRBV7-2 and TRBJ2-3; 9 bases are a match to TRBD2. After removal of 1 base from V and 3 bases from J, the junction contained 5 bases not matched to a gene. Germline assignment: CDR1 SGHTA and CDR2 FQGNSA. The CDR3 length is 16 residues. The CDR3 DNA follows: TGTGCCAGCAGCTTAGGTAGCGGGGGCGAAACAGATACGCAGTATTTT. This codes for CASSLGSGGETDTQYF.

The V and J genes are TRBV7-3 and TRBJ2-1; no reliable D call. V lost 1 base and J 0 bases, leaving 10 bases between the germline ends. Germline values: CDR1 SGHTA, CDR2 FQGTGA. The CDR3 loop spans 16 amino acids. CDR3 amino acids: CASSLIQASSYNEQFF. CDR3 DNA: TGTGCCAGCAGCTTAATCCAGGCTAGCTCCTACAATGAGCAGTTCTTC.

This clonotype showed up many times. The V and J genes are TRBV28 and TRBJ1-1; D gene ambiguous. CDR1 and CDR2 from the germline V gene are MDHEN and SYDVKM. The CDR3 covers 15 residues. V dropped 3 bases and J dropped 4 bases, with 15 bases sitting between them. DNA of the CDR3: TGTGCCAGCAGTTTCAGGACGGGATGGGGCACTGAAGCTTTCTTT. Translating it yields CASSFRTGWGTEAFF.

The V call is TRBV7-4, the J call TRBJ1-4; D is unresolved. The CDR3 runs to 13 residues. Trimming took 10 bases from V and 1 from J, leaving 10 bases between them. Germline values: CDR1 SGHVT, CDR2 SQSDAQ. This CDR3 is CATLVVTNEKLFF. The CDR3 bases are TGTGCCACCCTTGTTGTAACTAATGAAAAACTGTTTTTT.

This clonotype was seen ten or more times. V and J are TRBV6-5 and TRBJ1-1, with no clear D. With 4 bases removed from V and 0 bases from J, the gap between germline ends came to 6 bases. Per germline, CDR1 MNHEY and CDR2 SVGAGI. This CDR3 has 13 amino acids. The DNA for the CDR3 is TGTGCCAGCAGTTCGTCCATGAACACTGAAGCTTTCTTT. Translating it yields CASSSSMNTEAFF.

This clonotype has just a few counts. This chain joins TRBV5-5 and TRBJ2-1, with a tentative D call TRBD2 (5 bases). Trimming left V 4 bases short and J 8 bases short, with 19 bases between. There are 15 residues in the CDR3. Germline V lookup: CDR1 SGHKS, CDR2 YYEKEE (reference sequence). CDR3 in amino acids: CASSLGSHLGDEQFF. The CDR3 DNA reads TGTGCCAGCAGCCTGGGGAGTCACCTTGGGGATGAGCAGTTCTTC.

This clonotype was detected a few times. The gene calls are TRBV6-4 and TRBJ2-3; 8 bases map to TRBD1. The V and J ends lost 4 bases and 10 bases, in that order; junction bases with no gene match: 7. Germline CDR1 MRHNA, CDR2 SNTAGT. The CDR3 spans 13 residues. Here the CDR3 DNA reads TGTGCCAGCAGTGGCACGTACAGGGGGTCGCAGTATTTT. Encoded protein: CASSGTYRGSQYF.

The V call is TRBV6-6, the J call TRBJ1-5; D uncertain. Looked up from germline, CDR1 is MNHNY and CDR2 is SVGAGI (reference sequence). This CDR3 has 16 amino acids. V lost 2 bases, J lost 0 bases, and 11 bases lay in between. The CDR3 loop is CASSYHGADSNQPQHF. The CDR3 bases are TGTGCCAGCAGTTACCACGGCGCGGATAGCAATCAGCCCCAGCATTTT.

CDR3 coding DNA: TGTGCCAGCAGCTTATCAAGACAGGGATCGGTCCAGCCCCAGCATTTT. As protein: CASSLSRQGSVQPQHF. J is TRBJ1-5 and V is TRBV5-6, with TRBD1 matching over 7 bases. V was pared by 2 bases and J by 7 bases, with 12 bases of the junction left unmatched. CDR1 and CDR2 (germline): SGHDT, YYEEEE. The CDR3 covers 16 residues. Full variable domain (outside the CDR3, taken from reference TRBV5-6 and TRBJ1-5): DAGVTQSPTHLIKTRGQQVTLRCSPKSGHDTVSWYQQALGQGPQFIFQYYEEEERQRGNFPDRFSGHQFPNYSSELNVNALLLGDSALYLCASSLSRQGSVQPQHFGDGTRLSIL.

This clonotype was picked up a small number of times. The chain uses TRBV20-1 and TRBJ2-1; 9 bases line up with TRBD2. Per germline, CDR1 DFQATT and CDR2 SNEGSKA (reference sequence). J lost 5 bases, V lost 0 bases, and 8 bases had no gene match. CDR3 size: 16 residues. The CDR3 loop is CSARDLAGGPDNEQFF. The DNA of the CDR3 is TGCAGTGCTAGAGATCTGGCGGGGGGGCCCGACAATGAGCAGTTCTTC.

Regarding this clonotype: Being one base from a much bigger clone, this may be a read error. This CDR3 reads CTSSSPRDRDGEQYV. The CDR3 nucleotides read TGTACCAGCAGCTCCCCCCGGGACAGGGATGGTGAGCAGTACGTC. V is TRBV7-3 and J is TRBJ2-7; 9 bases line up with TRBD1. Germline V gene sequence: CDR1 SGHTA, CDR2 FQGTGA. The CDR3 totals 15 residues.

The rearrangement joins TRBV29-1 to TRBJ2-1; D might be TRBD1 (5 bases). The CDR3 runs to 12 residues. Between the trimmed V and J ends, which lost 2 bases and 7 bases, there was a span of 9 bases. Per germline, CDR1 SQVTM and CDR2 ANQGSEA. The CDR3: CSVEKGENEQFF. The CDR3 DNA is TGCAGCGTTGAAAAAGGGGAAAATGAGCAGTTCTTC.

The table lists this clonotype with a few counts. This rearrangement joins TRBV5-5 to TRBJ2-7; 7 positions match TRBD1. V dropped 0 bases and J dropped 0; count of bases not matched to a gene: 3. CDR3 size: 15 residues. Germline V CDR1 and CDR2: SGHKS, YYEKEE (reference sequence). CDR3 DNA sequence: TGTGCCAGCAGCTTGGCCGGGACAGTCTCCTACGAGCAGTACTTC. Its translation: CASSLAGTVSYEQYF.

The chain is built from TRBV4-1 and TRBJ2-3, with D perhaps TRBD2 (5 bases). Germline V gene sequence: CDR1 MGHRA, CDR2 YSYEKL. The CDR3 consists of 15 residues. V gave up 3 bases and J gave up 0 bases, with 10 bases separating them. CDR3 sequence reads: CASSHLAASTDTQYF. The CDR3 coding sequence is TGCGCCAGCAGCCACCTAGCCGCTAGCACAGATACGCAGTATTTT.